The table lists the clone carrying this TCR beta chain with a few counts. Its antigen is still unknown. Trimming left V 5 bases short and J 4 bases short, with 15 bases between. This CDR3 spans 15 amino acids. The germline gives CDR1 SEHNR, CDR2 FQNEAQ (reference sequence). These data originate in a study of response to subunit inactivated influenza vaccine. Study observations and caveats: After each seasonal influenza vaccination, few new T cells are recruited, the authors suggested.

MiXCR, run by TCRdb on the RT-PCR reads, gives a single entry per CDR3 protein. Of about 160,000 distinct CDR3 sequences in the sample, 11% were seen once. This TCR was recovered from a man in his fifties or sixties who received an inactivated influenza vaccine. The material was non-naive T cells sorted from PBMCs, obtained roughly 45 days after vaccination. V usage is TRBV7-9 and J usage is TRBJ2-1; D possibly corresponds to TRBD2 (5 bases). CDR3 loop: CASSPPRGSYNEQFF. The CDR3 nucleotides read TGTGCCAGCAGCCCCCCACGGGGTTCATACAATGAGCAGTTCTTC.